The rows below give T cell receptor beta chains drawn from one sample of a study of identifying expanded T cells in peripheral blood. Data came from immunoSEQ multiplex PCR; TCRdb stores just in-frame clones and leaves some out. Among 50,000 to 75,000 clones listed, around 87% were seen once. Sequenced material: blood. Source of these receptors: a person between 18 and 69 years old in good health. Each CDR3 is given with its conserved first and last residue. A D gene is named only where the DNA matches it firmly. Clone size, where shown, is once, few, many, or a class for clones that have expanded.

length	J	D	V	size	CDR3	DNA
18	TRBJ2-3	TRBD2	TRBV27	NA	CASSYTSGYPSSTDTQYF	TGTGCCAGCAGTTACACTAGCGGCTACCCCTCTAGCACAGATACGCAGTATTTT
16	TRBJ2-3	NA	TRBV10-3	NA	CAISEEEQGNADTQYF	TGTGCCATCAGTGAGGAGGAACAGGGTAACGCAGATACGCAGTATTTT
16	TRBJ2-3	TRBD1	TRBV2	NA	CASSLRGTGVSDTQYF	TGTGCCAGCAGCCTACGAGGGACAGGGGTATCAGATACGCAGTATTTT
15	TRBJ2-5	NA	TRBV7-7	NA	CASSLGMGDRETQYF	TGTGCCAGCAGCTTAGGGATGGGTGATCGGGAGACCCAGTACTTC
18	TRBJ2-4	NA	TRBV23-1	NA	CASSQSPRRPLAKNIQYF	TGCGCCAGCAGTCAATCGCCTCGACGGCCCTTAGCCAAAAACATTCAGTACTTC
15	TRBJ2-7	NA	TRBV19	NA	CASSSGAAGLGEQYF	TGTGCCAGTAGTAGCGGCGCGGCTGGGCTGGGCGAGCAGTACTTC
15	TRBJ2-7	NA	TRBV4-1	once	CASSQALVGAYEQYF	TGCGCCAGCAGCCAAGCGTTGGTGGGGGCCTACGAGCAGTACTTC
12	TRBJ1-5	NA	TRBV25-1	NA	CASSEISGPQHF	TGTGCCAGCAGTGAAATTTCGGGACCCCAGCATTTT
12	TRBJ2-7	TRBD1	TRBV30	NA	CAWSAGGYEQYF	TGTGCCTGGAGTGCAGGGGGCTACGAGCAGTACTTC
16	TRBJ2-4	TRBD1	TRBV4-2	NA	CASSQDPGTGGNIQYF	TGTGCCAGCAGCCAAGACCCCGGGACAGGGGGCAACATTCAGTACTTC
15	TRBJ2-1	TRBD2	TRBV5-8	NA	CASSLLAGVYNEQFF	TGTGCCAGCAGCTTATTAGCGGGAGTTTACAATGAGCAGTTCTTC
12	TRBJ2-7	NA	TRBV5-4	NA	CASSRGSYEQYF	TGTGCCAGCAGTCGAGGCTCCTACGAGCAGTACTTC
12	TRBJ2-5	TRBD2	TRBV19	once	CASSAGEETQYF	TGTGCCAGTAGCGCGGGGGAAGAGACCCAGTACTTC
14	TRBJ2-5	TRBD1	TRBV10-2	few	CASSVGDRGETQYF	TGCGCCAGCAGTGTAGGGGACAGGGGAGAGACCCAGTACTTC
16	TRBJ1-4	NA	TRBV7-9	few	CASSPRGGRDNEKLFF	TGTGCCAGCAGCCCGAGAGGTGGCCGAGATAATGAAAAACTGTTTTTT
16	TRBJ2-5	TRBD2	TRBV4-3	once	CASSRGGTSGSKTQYF	TGCGCCAGCAGCCGGGGGGGGACTAGCGGGAGTAAGACCCAGTACTTC
13	TRBJ2-1	NA	TRBV18	NA	CATSLSSYNEQFF	TGTGCCACCTCCCTAAGCTCCTACAATGAGCAGTTCTTC
17	TRBJ2-6	NA	TRBV5-6	NA	CASSLMAGVSGANVLTF	TGTGCCAGCAGCTTGATGGCAGGGGTCTCTGGGGCCAACGTCCTGACTTTC
13	TRBJ1-2	TRBD1	TRBV30	NA	CAWSADRGYGYTF	TGTGCCTGGAGTGCTGACAGGGGGTATGGCTACACCTTC
16	TRBJ1-4	NA	TRBV5-4	NA	CASSLVPGTGDEKLFF	TGTGCCAGCAGCTTGGTACCCGGGACGGGGGATGAAAAACTGTTTTTT
15	TRBJ1-2	NA	TRBV2	few	CASSEAGVQGYGYTF	TGTGCCAGCAGTGAAGCGGGTGTACAGGGCTATGGCTACACCTTC
14	TRBJ1-1	NA	TRBV6-6	once	CASSYSSGSSAAFF	TGTGCCAGCAGTTACTCTTCAGGGAGTTCGGCGGCTTTCTTT
14	TRBJ2-2	NA	TRBV11-1	NA	CASSLARATGELFF	TGTGCCAGCAGCTTAGCGCGTGCGACCGGGGAGCTGTTTTTT
15	TRBJ2-1	NA	TRBV9	once	CASSVTQGNYNEQFF	TGTGCCAGCAGCGTAACACAGGGTAACTACAATGAGCAGTTCTTC
14	TRBJ1-5	TRBD1	TRBV18	NA	CASSPGQPNQPQHF	TGTGCCAGCTCACCGGGACAGCCAAATCAGCCCCAGCATTTT
16	TRBJ1-3	NA	TRBV7-8	NA	CASSLAQVSSGNTIYF	TGTGCCAGCAGCTTAGCTCAGGTCTCCTCTGGAAACACCATATATTTT
14	TRBJ2-7	TRBD1	TRBV2	NA	CASNLRQGSNEQYF	TGTGCCAGCAATCTCCGACAGGGGAGCAACGAGCAGTACTTC
16	TRBJ2-7	NA	TRBV5-4	NA	CASSLGVGRGGYEQYF	TGTGCCAGCAGCTTGGGAGTAGGGCGTGGCGGCTACGAGCAGTACTTC
14	TRBJ1-6	NA	TRBV6-1	NA	CASVRDRLNSPLHF	TGTGCCAGTGTCCGAGATAGGCTCAATTCACCCCTCCACTTT
13	TRBJ2-5	TRBD2	TRBV9	once	CASSSGSGETQYF	TGTGCCAGCAGTAGCGGGAGTGGTGAGACCCAGTACTTC
14	TRBJ1-2	NA	TRBV28	NA	CASTPQGTRDGYTF	TGTGCCAGCACCCCACAGGGAACGAGGGATGGCTACACCTTC
15	TRBJ1-4	NA	TRBV7-9	NA	CASSQAAGGQEKLFF	TGTGCCAGCAGCCAAGCCGCAGGCGGTCAGGAAAAACTGTTTTTT
13	TRBJ2-7	NA	TRBV30	NA	CAWSVTVNYEQYF	TGTGCCTGGAGTGTAACCGTTAACTACGAGCAGTACTTC
18	TRBJ2-6	NA	TRBV25-1	NA	CASSGGGSGVSGANVLTF	TGTGCCAGCAGTGGAGGAGGGAGTGGGGTCTCTGGGGCCAACGTCCTGACTTTC
14	TRBJ2-1	NA	TRBV4-2	NA	CASSQDRARDEQFF	TGTGCCAGCAGCCAAGATCGAGCGCGGGATGAGCAGTTCTTC
16	TRBJ2-1	NA	TRBV21-1	NA	CASSKGLTGAYNEQFF	TGTGCCAGCAGCAAAGGGCTAACAGGGGCCTACAATGAGCAGTTCTTC
14	TRBJ2-1	TRBD1	TRBV5-6	NA	CASSFPDRAAEQFF	TGTGCCAGCAGCTTCCCCGACAGGGCGGCTGAGCAGTTCTTC
12	TRBJ2-1	NA	TRBV27	NA	CASSSYSGEQFF	TGTGCCAGCAGTTCATATAGCGGCGAGCAGTTCTTC
14	TRBJ2-7	TRBD2	TRBV7-9	NA	CASSLEGREAEQYF	TGTGCCAGCAGCTTAGAGGGCCGGGAGGCCGAGCAGTACTTC
15	TRBJ1-1	NA	TRBV4-3	NA	CASSQDRTANTEAFF	TGCGCCAGCAGCCAAGATCGGACAGCGAACACTGAAGCTTTCTTT
13	TRBJ2-7	NA	TRBV30	once	CAWSHGSSYEQYF	TGTGCCTGGAGTCACGGGAGTTCCTACGAGCAGTACTTC
16	TRBJ2-1	TRBD2	TRBV27	NA	CASSSPGLAEGNEQFF	TGTGCCAGCAGTTCCCCGGGACTAGCGGAGGGTAATGAGCAGTTCTTC
14	TRBJ2-2	NA	TRBV5-1	NA	CASSFGENTGELFF	TGCGCCAGCAGCTTTGGGGAGAACACCGGGGAGCTGTTTTTT
17	TRBJ2-1	NA	TRBV19	NA	CASSIPGGFVTYNEQFF	TGTGCCAGTAGTATACCCGGGGGCTTTGTCACCTACAATGAGCAGTTCTTC
13	TRBJ2-5	TRBD2	TRBV5-3	few	CARSCGGQETQYF	TGTGCCAGAAGCTGCGGGGGGCAAGAGACCCAGTACTTC
15	TRBJ2-6	NA	TRBV30	NA	CAWSVGQAGANVLTF	TGTGCCTGGAGTGTCGGCCAGGCTGGGGCCAACGTCCTGACTTTC
15	TRBJ2-3	NA	TRBV28	NA	CASLGRVTSTDTQYF	TGTGCCAGCCTGGGCAGGGTTACTAGCACAGATACGCAGTATTTT
17	TRBJ2-1	NA	TRBV5-4	NA	CASSLLWQGVSYNEQFF	TGTGCCAGCAGCTTGCTGTGGCAGGGCGTTTCCTACAATGAGCAGTTCTTC
17	TRBJ2-3	NA	TRBV7-6	few	CASSFAPQGRGTDTQYF	TGTGCCAGCAGCTTCGCCCCCCAGGGTCGGGGCACAGATACGCAGTATTTT
15	TRBJ1-4	NA	TRBV5-6	NA	CASSSLQIRDEKLFF	TGTGCCAGCAGCTCCCTTCAGATACGCGATGAAAAACTGTTTTTT
14	TRBJ2-4	NA	TRBV9	NA	CASSVAGSKNIQYF	TGTGCCAGCAGCGTAGCAGGGTCCAAAAACATTCAGTACTTC
14	TRBJ1-3	NA	TRBV25-1	NA	CASSELGPGNTIYF	TGTGCCAGCAGTGAACTGGGCCCCGGAAACACCATATATTTT